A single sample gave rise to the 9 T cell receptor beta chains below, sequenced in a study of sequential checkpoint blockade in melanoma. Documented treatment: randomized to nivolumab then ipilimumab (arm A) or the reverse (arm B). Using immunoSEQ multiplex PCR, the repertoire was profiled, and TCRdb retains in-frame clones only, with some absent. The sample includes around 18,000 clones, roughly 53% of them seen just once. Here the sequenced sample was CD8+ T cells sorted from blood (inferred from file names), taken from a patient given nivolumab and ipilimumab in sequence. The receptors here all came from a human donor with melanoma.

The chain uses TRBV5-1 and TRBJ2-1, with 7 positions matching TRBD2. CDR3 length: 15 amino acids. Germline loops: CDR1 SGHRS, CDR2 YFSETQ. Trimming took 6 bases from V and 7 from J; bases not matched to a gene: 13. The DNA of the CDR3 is TGCGCCAGCACGACGGGGACTAACTTTGCAAATGAGCAGTTCTTC. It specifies CASTTGTNFANEQFF.

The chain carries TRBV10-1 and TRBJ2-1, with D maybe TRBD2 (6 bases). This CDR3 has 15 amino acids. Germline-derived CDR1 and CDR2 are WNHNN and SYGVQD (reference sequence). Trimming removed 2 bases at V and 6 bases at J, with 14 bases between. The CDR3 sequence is CASSEKRVAINEQFF. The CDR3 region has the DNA TGCGCCAGCAGTGAGAAGCGGGTAGCGATCAATGAGCAGTTCTTC.

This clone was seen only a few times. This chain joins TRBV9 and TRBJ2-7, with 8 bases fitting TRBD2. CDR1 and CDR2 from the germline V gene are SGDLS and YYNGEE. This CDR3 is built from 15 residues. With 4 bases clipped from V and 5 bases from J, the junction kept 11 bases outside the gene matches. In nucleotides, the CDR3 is TGTGCCAGCAGCTCCCGAGCGGGAGAGACGGACGAGCAGTACTTC. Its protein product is CASSSRAGETDEQYF.

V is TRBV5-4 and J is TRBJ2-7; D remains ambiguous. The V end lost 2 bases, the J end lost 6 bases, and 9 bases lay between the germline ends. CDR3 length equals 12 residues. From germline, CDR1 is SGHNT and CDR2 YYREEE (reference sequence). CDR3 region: CASSLTGPEQYF. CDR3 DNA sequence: TGTGCCAGCAGCTTAACGGGTCCCGAGCAGTACTTC. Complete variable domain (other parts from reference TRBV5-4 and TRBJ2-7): ETGVTQSPTHLIKTRGQQVTLRCSSQSGHNTVSWYQQALGQGPQFIFQYYREEENGRGNFPPRFSGLQFPNYSSELNVNALELDDSALYLCASSLTGPEQYFGPGTRLTVT.

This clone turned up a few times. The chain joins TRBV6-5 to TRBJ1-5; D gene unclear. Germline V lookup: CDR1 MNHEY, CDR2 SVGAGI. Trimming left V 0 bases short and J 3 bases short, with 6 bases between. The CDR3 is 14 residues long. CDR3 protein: CASSYSRYNQPQHF. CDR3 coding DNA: TGTGCCAGCAGTTACTCGAGGTACAATCAGCCCCAGCATTTT.

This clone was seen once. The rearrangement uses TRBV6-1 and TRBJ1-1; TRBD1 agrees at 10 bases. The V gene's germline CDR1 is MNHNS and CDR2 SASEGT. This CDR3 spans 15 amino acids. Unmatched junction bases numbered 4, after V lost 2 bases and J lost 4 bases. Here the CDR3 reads CASSERDRGGTEAFF. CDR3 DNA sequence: TGTGCCAGCAGTGAAAGGGACAGGGGAGGCACTGAAGCTTTCTTT.

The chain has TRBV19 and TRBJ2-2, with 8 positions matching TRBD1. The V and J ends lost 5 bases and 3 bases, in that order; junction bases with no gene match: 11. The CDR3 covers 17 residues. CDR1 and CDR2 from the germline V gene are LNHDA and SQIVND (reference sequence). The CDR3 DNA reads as TGTGCCAGTAGTGTTTATGGGGGGACAGGTTACACCGGGGAGCTGTTTTTT. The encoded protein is CASSVYGGTGYTGELFF.

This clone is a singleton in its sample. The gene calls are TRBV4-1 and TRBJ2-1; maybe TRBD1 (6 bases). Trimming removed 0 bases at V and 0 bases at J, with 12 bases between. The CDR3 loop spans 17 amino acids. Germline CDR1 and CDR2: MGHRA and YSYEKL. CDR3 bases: TGCGCCAGCAGCCAAGATGCGGACAGCTTCTCCTACAATGAGCAGTTCTTC. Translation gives CASSQDADSFSYNEQFF.

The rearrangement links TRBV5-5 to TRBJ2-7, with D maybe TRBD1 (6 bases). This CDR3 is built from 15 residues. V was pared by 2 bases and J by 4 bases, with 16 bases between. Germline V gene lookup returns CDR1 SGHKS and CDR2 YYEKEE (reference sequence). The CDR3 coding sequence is TGTGCCAGCAGCTTAGTTCCGGGACAAGTGTACGAGCAGTACTTC. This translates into CASSLVPGQVYEQYF.